Listed here is a single TCR beta chain. Its antigen is undetermined. The sample comes from a study of T cell repertoires in cytomegalovirus infection. Study details: Carrying CMV and the relevant HLA type showed in public TCR beta signatures. Points from the study as a whole: Adding up the frequency of public TCR beta families identified people who carried CMV plus the relevant HLA. CMV-specific HLA-C-restricted TCR beta clonotypes dominated the ex vivo response.

V lost 2 bases, J lost 1 base, and 2 bases stayed unmatched. The CDR3 has 14 amino acids. Germline V gives CDR1 SNHLY, CDR2 FYNNEI. Using its own MiXCR run on the reads, TCRdb lists one record per CDR3 protein. This table has 55,000 to 70,000 distinct CDR3 sequences, about 22% appearing once. Sample: PBMCs, sequenced either directly or after in vitro stimulation (not recorded which). The TCR originated in a human donor in good health (CMV status not recorded). Some clones in this sample may be carry-over from other donors' samples. The rearrangement links TRBV2 to TRBJ2-7, with 7 nucleotides matching TRBD1. The CDR3 sequence is CASSEQGVSYEQYF. The CDR3 nucleotides are TGTGCCAGCAGTGAACAGGGGGTTTCCTACGAGCAGTACTTC.